Presented here are 9 T cell receptor beta chains from one specimen sequenced in a study of blood T cell repertoires in COVID-19. Produced via immunoSEQ multiplex PCR; TCRdb's table is partial and in-frame only. This table has around 80,000 clones, roughly four fifths appearing once. Specimen: peripheral blood. The origin of the receptors is a man in his fifties or sixties with acute or convalescent COVID-19.

The DNA for the CDR3 is TGCAGTGCTAGAGTTATGGATACGCAGTATTTT. It codes for CSARVMDTQYF. The V gene is TRBV20-1, the J gene TRBJ2-3; D call uncertain. The V gene's germline CDR1 is DFQATT and CDR2 SNEGSKA (reference sequence). V lost 1 base and J lost 6, with 5 bases in between. This CDR3 comprises 11 residues.

The rearrangement uses TRBV18 and TRBJ2-7; TRBD2 is a possible D gene (6 bases). There are 15 residues in the CDR3. Trimming shortened V by 0 bases and J by 2 bases, and 11 bases separated the two germline ends. CDR1 KGHSH and CDR2 LQKENI come from the germline V gene. The CDR3 is CASSPPASAAYEQYF. The DNA of the CDR3 is TGTGCCAGCTCACCACCTGCTAGCGCAGCCTACGAGCAGTACTTC. The whole variable domain, filled in from reference TRBV18 and TRBJ2-7, reads NAGVMQNPRHLVRRRGQEARLRCSPMKGHSHVYWYRQLPEEGLKFMVYLQKENIIDESGMPKERFSAEFPKEGPSILRIQQVVRGDSAAYFCASSPPASAAYEQYFGPGTRLTVT.

The chain recombines TRBV5-1 with TRBJ2-5; TRBD2 aligns across 10 bases. Per germline, CDR1 SGHRS and CDR2 YFSETQ. Germline trimming cut 1 base from V and 2 bases from J; bases unmatched to any gene: 5. This CDR3 spans 16 amino acids. CDR3 DNA: TGCGCCAGCAGCTTGCAAGGACTAGCGGCACAAGAGACCCAGTACTTC. Its protein is CASSLQGLAAQETQYF. The entire variable domain, with the rest obtained from reference TRBV5-1 and TRBJ2-5, is as follows: KAGVTQTPRYLIKTRGQQVTLSCSPISGHRSVSWYQQTPGQGLQFLFEYFSETQRNKGNFPGRFSGRQFSNSRSEMNVSTLELGDSALYLCASSLQGLAAQETQYFGPGTRLLVL.

The rearrangement uses TRBV27 and TRBJ2-7; maybe TRBD1 (5 bases). V was clipped by 5 bases and J by 6 bases, with 23 bases between them. The germline CDR1 and CDR2 sequences are MNHEY and SMNVEV (reference sequence). The CDR3 consists of 16 residues. The CDR3 DNA follows: TGTGCCAGCAGTCCAAATGATTGGACAAGAGTTCCCGAGCAGTACTTC. This sequence encodes CASSPNDWTRVPEQYF.

The chain employs TRBV4-3 and TRBJ1-2, with 9 bases fitting TRBD1. J gave up 2 bases and V 4 bases, and 11 bases lay outside the gene matches. In germline, CDR1 is LGHNA, CDR2 YSLEER. The CDR3 contains 17 residues. The CDR3 DNA sequence: TGCGCCAGCAGCCTATTATACCGACAGGGGGACAACTATGGCTACACCTTC. Translating gives CASSLLYRQGDNYGYTF.

The V gene is TRBV11-2, the J gene TRBJ2-7, with a tentative D call TRBD2 (6 bases). The CDR3 spans 17 residues. Germline V gene lookup returns CDR1 SGHAT and CDR2 FQNNGV. The germline V and J ends were trimmed by 5 bases and 0 bases, with 20 bases remaining between them. The CDR3 region has the DNA TGTGCCAGCAGCCGCGGGACCGGAGGGAGTAGCTCCTACGAGCAGTACTTC. Residues: CASSRGTGGSSSYEQYF.

V is TRBV28 and J is TRBJ1-5; no definite D call. Germline CDR1 MDHEN, CDR2 SYDVKM. V lost 6 bases to trimming and J lost 4 bases, with 4 bases between them. This CDR3 is built from 11 residues. The CDR3 sequence: CASSRNQPQHF. CDR3 DNA sequence: TGTGCCAGCAGCCGTAATCAGCCCCAGCATTTT.

The J gene is TRBJ2-3, the V gene TRBV30; D might be TRBD2 (5 bases). Germline CDR1 reads GTSNPN; CDR2 reads SVGIG (reference sequence). The CDR3 length is 15 residues. V lost 2 bases to trimming and J lost 4 bases, with 16 bases between them. CDR3 sequence reads: CAWSSPAEGPDTQYF. The CDR3 DNA follows: TGTGCCTGGAGTTCCCCGGCTGAGGGCCCAGATACGCAGTATTTT. Full variable domain (outside the CDR3, taken from reference TRBV30 and TRBJ2-3): SQTIHQWPATLVQPVGSPLSLECTVEGTSNPNLYWYRQAAGRGLQLLFYSVGIGQISSEVPQNLSASRPQDRQFILSSKKLLLSDSGFYLCAWSSPAEGPDTQYFGPGTRLTVL.

The V call is TRBV6-5, the J call TRBJ1-1; a possible D gene is TRBD1 (5 bases). This CDR3 spans 15 amino acids. In germline, CDR1 is MNHEY, CDR2 SVGAGI. V lost 6 bases and J 4 bases, leaving 18 bases between the germline ends. The CDR3 sequence: CASSTDRGGATEAFF. CDR3 coding DNA: TGTGCCAGCAGCACTGATCGAGGAGGGGCCACTGAAGCTTTCTTT.